These 21 T cell receptor beta chains were all obtained from the same sample, sequenced in a study of T cell repertoires in aging, cancer and after chemotherapy. TCR beta rearrangements were amplified from peripheral blood genomic DNA. A mixed TRB-A/B primer pool amplified rearranged TRB by multiplex touch-down PCR. TCRdb ran MiXCR on the multiplex PCR reads and lists one entry per CDR3 protein. Of 1,200 to 1,500 distinct CDR3 sequences in the sample, under 25% are singletons; the top ten hold 36%. The specimen sequenced was blood. These TCRs come from a human donor with a solid tumor.

V gene TRBV14 combines with J gene TRBJ1-1; D may be TRBD1 (5 bases). Per germline, CDR1 SGHDN and CDR2 FVKESK. This CDR3 comprises 15 residues. Trimming pared 4 bases from V and 4 bases from J, leaving 16 bases between. The CDR3 bases are TGTGCCAGCAGCCCTCGGGGCGCTTTTAGCACTGAAGCTTTCTTT. This encodes CASSPRGAFSTEAFF.

This clonotype is labeled medium-sized. The chain uses TRBV6-1 and TRBJ1-1; D is undetermined. The CDR3 covers 11 residues. The germline CDR1 and CDR2 sequences are MNHNS and SASEGT. Between the trimmed V and J ends, which lost 5 bases and 7 bases, there was a span of 8 bases. The CDR3 coding sequence is TGTGCCAGCAGTCAGGTCATTGAAGCTTTCTTT. Protein: CASSQVIEAFF.

This clonotype is termed medium-sized. The rearrangement links TRBV19 to TRBJ2-7, with D hard to call. CDR1 LNHDA and CDR2 SQIVND come from the germline V gene (reference sequence). The CDR3 is 13 amino acids. The V end was cut by 3 bases, the J end by 0 bases, with 6 bases between. Written as DNA, the CDR3 is TGTGCCAGTAGTATCGGGCGCTCCTACGAGCAGTACTTC. As protein: CASSIGRSYEQYF.

A few counts support this clonotype. This CDR3 reads CASSPIAGTGTTGELFF. The CDR3 DNA reads as TGTGCCAGCTCACCCATCGCCGGGACAGGAACAACCGGGGAGCTGTTTTTT. The rearrangement joins TRBV18 to TRBJ2-2; 8 bases align to TRBD1. The CDR3 is 17 residues long. Per the germline V gene, CDR1 is KGHSH and CDR2 is LQKENI. V dropped 3 bases and J dropped 5; count of bases not matched to a gene: 11.

On this clonotype: Since a much larger clone is just one base distant, this may be a read error. The chain joins TRBV6-2 or TRBV6-3 to TRBJ2-5; D not certain. There are 13 residues in the CDR3. Germline loops: CDR1 MNHEY, CDR2 SVGEGT. Trimming left V 4 bases short and J 0 bases short, with 6 bases between. The CDR3 DNA reads TGTGCCAGCAGTTTAGGTCACCAAGAGACCCAGTACTTC. This gives the protein CASSLGHQETQYF.

V usage is TRBV11-2 and J usage is TRBJ2-2, with TRBD2 as a possible D gene (5 bases). V lost 3 bases, J lost 7 bases, and 9 bases lay in between. In germline, CDR1 is SGHAT, CDR2 FQNNGV. The CDR3 totals 13 residues. CDR3 DNA: TGTGCCAGCAGCTTGGACGAGGGCGGGGAGCTGTTTTTT. Encoded protein: CASSLDEGGELFF. Variable domain in full (rest from reference TRBV11-2 and TRBJ2-2): EAGVAQSPRYKIIEKRQSVAFWCNPISGHATLYWYQQILGQGPKLLIQFQNNGVVDDSQLPKDRFSAERLKGVDSTLKIQPAKLEDSAVYLCASSLDEGGELFFGEGSRLTVL.

In its sample, this clonotype ranks as large. This sequence joins TRBV27 and TRBJ2-2; the D is unclear. Trimming removed 7 bases from V and 0 bases from J, with 6 bases in between. The CDR3 runs 13 residues. CDR1 is MNHEY, CDR2 SMNVEV, per germline (reference sequence). CDR3 sequence: CASKISNTGELFF. CDR3 nucleotide sequence: TGTGCCAGCAAGATCTCGAACACCGGGGAGCTGTTTTTT.

V usage is TRBV5-3 and J usage is TRBJ2-7, with D perhaps being TRBD1 or TRBD2 (5 bases each). TRBV5-3 is an ORF; its function is uncertain. V lost 8 bases to trimming and J lost 0 bases, with 18 bases between them. The CDR3 has 15 residues. CDR3 sequence reads: CASSRDGGGSYEQYF. The CDR3 nucleotides are TGTGCCAGCAGTCGTGATGGTGGGGGCTCCTACGAGCAGTACTTC.

This clonotype is judged large. The chain recombines TRBV5-4 with TRBJ1-2; weak D call: TRBD1 (5 bases). The V end was cut by 0 bases, the J end by 6 bases, with 9 bases between. CDR1 and CDR2 (germline): SGHNT, YYREEE (reference sequence). This CDR3 is built from 13 residues. This CDR3 reads CASSLGREDGYTF. The CDR3 nucleotides read TGTGCCAGCAGCTTGGGCAGGGAGGATGGCTACACCTTC.

The chain recombines TRBV12-3 or TRBV12-4 with TRBJ2-2; 9 bases map to TRBD1. After removal of 5 bases from V and 6 bases from J, the junction contained 10 bases not matched to a gene. CDR3 length equals 16 residues. The CDR3 reads CASSGRQGDGSGELFF. In DNA form, the CDR3 reads TGTGCCAGCAGTGGCCGACAGGGGGACGGATCCGGGGAGCTGTTTTTT.

In its sample, this clonotype was seen a few times. This chain joins TRBV7-7 and TRBJ2-3, with TRBD1 matching 8 bases. The CDR3 has 15 amino acids. Germline assignment: CDR1 SSHAT and CDR2 FNYEAQ (reference sequence). The V segment lost 5 bases and the J segment 2 bases; nucleotides outside the gene matches: 6. CDR3 DNA sequence: TGTGCCAGCAGCCCAGGGACAGGCCCCACAGATACGCAGTATTTT. Translating gives CASSPGTGPTDTQYF.

By share, this clonotype counts as large (0.1 to 1%). The chain has TRBV27 and TRBJ1-1; D uncertain. Germline V lookup: CDR1 MNHEY, CDR2 SMNVEV (reference sequence). The CDR3 length is 14 residues. V lost 2 bases, J lost 0 bases, and 7 bases lay in between. Here the CDR3 DNA reads TGTGCCAGCAGTTTAGGGTATGTGAACACTGAAGCTTTCTTT. Protein product: CASSLGYVNTEAFF.

By share of the sample, this clonotype is medium-sized. The rearrangement joins TRBV18 to TRBJ1-4; no clear D gene. The CDR3 is 16 amino acids. Germline lookup yields CDR1 KGHSH and CDR2 LQKENI. V shed 3 bases and J shed 5 bases, with 16 bases lying between them. The CDR3 reads CASSPYGREENEKLFF. The CDR3 coding sequence is TGTGCCAGCTCACCCTATGGGCGGGAAGAAAATGAAAAACTGTTTTTT.

In its sample, this clonotype ranks as medium-sized. The genes are TRBV12-3 or TRBV12-4 and TRBJ2-4; D is ambiguous. V dropped 6 bases and J dropped 3 bases, with 15 bases sitting between them. The CDR3 covers 15 residues. DNA of the CDR3: TGTGCCAGCAGCCAACCCGGACGCCACAAAAACATTCAGTACTTC. Translating gives CASSQPGRHKNIQYF.

The chain links TRBV7-9 to TRBJ2-6, with 7 bases matching TRBD1. Germline CDR1 and CDR2: SEHNR and FQNEAQ (reference sequence). Trimming at V came to 5 bases and at J to 2 bases, leaving 15 bases not matched to a gene. The CDR3 sequence is 19 residues long. The CDR3, as DNA: TGTGCCAGCAGCCCCTCCCGGACAGGCCCGATCCCTGGGGCCAACGTCCTGACTTTC. Translating gives CASSPSRTGPIPGANVLTF. Based on the CDR3 plus reference TRBV7-9 and TRBJ2-6, the full variable domain is DTGVSQNPRHKITKRGQNVTFRCDPISEHNRLYWYRQTLGQGPEFLTYFQNEAQLEKSRLLSDRFSAERPKGSFSTLEIQRTEQGDSAMYLCASSPSRTGPIPGANVLTFGAGSRLTVL.

By share, this clonotype counts as medium-sized. The chain couples TRBV27 to TRBJ2-3; TRBD1 aligns across 8 bases. The CDR3 has 17 amino acids. Germline V gives CDR1 MNHEY, CDR2 SMNVEV (reference sequence). Trimming cost V 6 bases and J 4 bases; bases outside gene matches: 15. CDR3 sequence reads: CASRGEGRGQVADTQYF. DNA for the CDR3: TGTGCCAGCAGGGGGGAAGGCAGGGGGCAAGTGGCAGATACGCAGTATTTT.

The CDR3 region has the DNA TGTGCCAGCAGCTCGTCGACAGTTCTCCCCGGGGATGAGCAGTTCTTC. The encoded protein is CASSSSTVLPGDEQFF. J is TRBJ2-1 and V is TRBV5-6; D possibly uses TRBD1 or TRBD2 (5 bases each). Trimming took 3 bases from V and 8 from J, leaving 21 bases between them. This CDR3 comprises 16 residues. Germline V gene lookup returns CDR1 SGHDT and CDR2 YYEEEE.

This clonotype is labeled medium-sized. This chain connects TRBV7-6 to TRBJ1-5; D is perhaps TRBD1 (5 bases). CDR3 length: 14 residues. V was clipped by 2 bases and J by 5 bases, with 10 bases between them. Germline-derived CDR1 and CDR2 are SGHVS and FNYEAQ. CDR3: CASSLSRGDQPQHF. CDR3 DNA sequence: TGTGCCAGCAGCTTATCAAGGGGCGATCAGCCCCAGCATTTT.

This clonotype qualifies as medium-sized. CDR3 DNA: TGTGCCAGCAGCCCGACCCCCCTCAGGGCCGGGACTAATGAAAAACTGTTTTTT. Translation: CASSPTPLRAGTNEKLFF. This sequence joins TRBV6-6 and TRBJ1-4, with D perhaps matching TRBD1 (5 bases). The V gene's germline CDR1 is MNHNY and CDR2 SVGAGI (reference sequence). There are 18 residues in the CDR3. Trimming took off 6 bases at V and 2 bases at J, with 22 bases between the two ends.

The CDR3 DNA reads TGCGCCAGCAGCCAAGTCGCCCTCTCCTACGAGCAGTACTTC. Translating it yields CASSQVALSYEQYF. This chain joins TRBV5-1 and TRBJ2-7; no firm D call. Trimming pared 4 bases from V and 0 bases from J, leaving 11 bases between. CDR1 is SGHRS and CDR2 is YFSETQ in the germline V gene. This CDR3 region has 14 residues.

This clonotype has only a few counts. V usage is TRBV12-3 or TRBV12-4 and J usage is TRBJ2-2; 12 positions match TRBD1. CDR3 size: 15 residues. The V and J ends lost 6 bases and 7 bases, in that order; junction bases with no gene match: 6. CDR3 DNA sequence: TGTGCCAGCAGGGGGGGACAGGGGGCACACGGGGAGCTGTTTTTT. The encoded protein is CASRGGQGAHGELFF.